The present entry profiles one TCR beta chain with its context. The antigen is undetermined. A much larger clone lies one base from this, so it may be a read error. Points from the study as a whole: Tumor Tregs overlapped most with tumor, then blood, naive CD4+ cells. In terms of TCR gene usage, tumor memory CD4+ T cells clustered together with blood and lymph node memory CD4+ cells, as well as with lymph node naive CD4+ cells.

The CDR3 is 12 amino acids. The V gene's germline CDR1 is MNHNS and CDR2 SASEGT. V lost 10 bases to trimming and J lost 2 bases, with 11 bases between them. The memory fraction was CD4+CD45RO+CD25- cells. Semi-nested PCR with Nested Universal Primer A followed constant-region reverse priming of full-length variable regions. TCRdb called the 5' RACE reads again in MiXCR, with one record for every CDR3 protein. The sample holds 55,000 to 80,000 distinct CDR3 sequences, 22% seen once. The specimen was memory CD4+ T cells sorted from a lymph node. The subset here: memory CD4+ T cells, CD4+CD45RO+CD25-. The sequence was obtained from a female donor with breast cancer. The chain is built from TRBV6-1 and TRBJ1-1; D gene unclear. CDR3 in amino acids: CATRAVNTEAFF. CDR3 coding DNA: TGTGCCACTAGGGCGGTAAACACTGAAGCTTTCTTT.